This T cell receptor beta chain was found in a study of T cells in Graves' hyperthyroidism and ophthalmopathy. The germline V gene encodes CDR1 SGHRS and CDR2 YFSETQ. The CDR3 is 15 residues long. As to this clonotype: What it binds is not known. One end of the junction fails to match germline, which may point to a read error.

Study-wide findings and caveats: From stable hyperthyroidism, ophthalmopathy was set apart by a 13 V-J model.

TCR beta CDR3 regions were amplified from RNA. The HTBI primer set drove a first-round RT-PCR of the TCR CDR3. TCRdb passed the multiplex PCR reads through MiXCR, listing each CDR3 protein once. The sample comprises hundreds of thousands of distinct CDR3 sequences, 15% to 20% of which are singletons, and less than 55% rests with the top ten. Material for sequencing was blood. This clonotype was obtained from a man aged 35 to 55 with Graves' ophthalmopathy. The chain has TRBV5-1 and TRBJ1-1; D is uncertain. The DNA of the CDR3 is TGCGCCAGCAGCTTGGCCATAGGTATGAACGCTGAAGCTTTCTTT. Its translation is CASSLAIGMNAEAFF.